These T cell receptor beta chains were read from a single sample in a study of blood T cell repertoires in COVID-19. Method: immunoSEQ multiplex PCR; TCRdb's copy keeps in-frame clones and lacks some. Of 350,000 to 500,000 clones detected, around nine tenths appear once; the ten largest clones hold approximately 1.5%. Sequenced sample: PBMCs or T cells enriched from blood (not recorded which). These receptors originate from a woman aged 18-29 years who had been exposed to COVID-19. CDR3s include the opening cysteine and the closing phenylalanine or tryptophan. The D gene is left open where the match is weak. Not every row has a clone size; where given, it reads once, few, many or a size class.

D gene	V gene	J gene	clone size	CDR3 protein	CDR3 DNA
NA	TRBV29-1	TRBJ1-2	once	CSVVDSHGYTF	TGCAGCGTTGTTGACAGCCATGGCTACACCTTC
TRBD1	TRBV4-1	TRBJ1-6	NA	CASSQDGNRGLNSPLHF	TGCGCCAGCAGCCAAGACGGAAACAGGGGTCTAAATTCACCCCTCCACTTT
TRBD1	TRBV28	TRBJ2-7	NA	CATNTGGKSYEQYF	TGTGCCACCAATACAGGGGGCAAGTCCTACGAGCAGTACTTC
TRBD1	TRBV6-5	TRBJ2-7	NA	CASRGDRAPVYEQYF	TGTGCCAGCAGGGGAGACAGGGCTCCTGTGTACGAGCAGTACTTC
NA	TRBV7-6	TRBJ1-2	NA	CASSTRAGNGYTF	TGTGCCAGCAGCACCCGGGCCGGGAACGGCTACACCTTC
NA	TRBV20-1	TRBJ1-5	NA	CSASGFLSSNQPQHF	TGCAGTGCTAGTGGGTTCCTAAGTAGCAATCAGCCCCAGCATTTT
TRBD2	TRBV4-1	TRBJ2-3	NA	CASSRGLAGVFSTDTQYF	TGCGCCAGCAGCCGGGGACTAGCGGGAGTTTTTAGCACAGATACGCAGTATTTT
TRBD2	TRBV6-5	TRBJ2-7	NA	CASSRLAGSYEQYF	TGTGCCAGCAGCCGACTAGCGGGGTCCTACGAGCAGTACTTC
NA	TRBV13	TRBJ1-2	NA	CASSWTALLGYGYTF	TGTGCCAGCAGCTGGACAGCGCTCCTTGGGTATGGCTACACCTTC
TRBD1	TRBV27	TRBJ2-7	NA	CASRSGTGVSYEQYF	TGTGCCAGCAGGTCCGGGACAGGTGTCTCCTACGAGCAGTACTTC
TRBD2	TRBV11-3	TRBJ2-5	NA	CASSLGPLAGALGGQETQYF	TGTGCCAGCAGCTTAGGGCCCCTAGCGGGGGCCCTGGGGGGGCAAGAGACCCAGTACTTC
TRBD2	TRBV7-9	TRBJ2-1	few	CASSLALAGGDEQFF	TGTGCCAGCAGCTTAGCCTTAGCGGGGGGCGATGAGCAGTTCTTC
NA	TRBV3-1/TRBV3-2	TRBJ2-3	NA	CASSQRGLTGTPTDTQYF	TGTGCCAGCAGCCAGCGGGGCCTTACCGGGACCCCCACAGATACGCAGTATTTT
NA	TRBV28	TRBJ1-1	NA	CASSLRALGAFF	TGTGCCAGCAGCTTACGCGCCCTCGGAGCTTTCTTT
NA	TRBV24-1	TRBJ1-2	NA	CATSGSAGPYGYTF	TGTGCCACCAGTGGGAGTGCGGGCCCCTATGGCTACACCTTC
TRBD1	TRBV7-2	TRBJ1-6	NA	CASSWEPGQGTLGDF	TGTGCCAGCAGCTGGGAACCGGGACAGGGGACCCTCGGAGACTTT
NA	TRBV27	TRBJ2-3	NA	CASGFRRASADTQYF	TGTGCCAGCGGTTTCCGCAGGGCGAGTGCAGATACGCAGTATTTT
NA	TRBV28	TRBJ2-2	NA	CASSEGTPTGELFF	TGTGCCAGCAGTGAGGGCACTCCCACCGGGGAGCTGTTTTTT
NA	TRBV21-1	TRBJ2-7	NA	CASSKVGSSYEQYF	TGTGCCAGCAGCAAAGTGGGGAGCTCCTACGAGCAGTACTTC
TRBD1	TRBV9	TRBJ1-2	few	CASSVGTGEGYTF	TGTGCCAGCAGCGTAGGGACAGGGGAAGGCTACACCTTC
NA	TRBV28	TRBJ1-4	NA	CAPPSGSEKLFF	TGTGCCCCCCCGTCAGGGTCTGAAAAACTGTTTTTT
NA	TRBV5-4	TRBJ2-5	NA	CASSLEVGPQETQYF	TGTGCCAGCAGCTTGGAGGTGGGCCCCCAAGAGACCCAGTACTTC
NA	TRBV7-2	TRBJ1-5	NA	CASSPGAIGQPQHF	TGTGCCAGCAGCCCTGGGGCGATCGGACAGCCCCAGCATTTT
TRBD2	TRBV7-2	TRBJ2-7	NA	CASSLGSGSSYEQYF	TGTGCCAGCAGCTTAGGTAGCGGGAGTTCTTACGAGCAGTACTTC
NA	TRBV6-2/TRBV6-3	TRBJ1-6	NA	CASSGLSDFGLSYNSPLHF	TGTGCCAGCAGCGGACTTTCGGATTTCGGACTCAGTTATAATTCACCCCTCCACTTT
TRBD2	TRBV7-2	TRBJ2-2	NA	CASSLGGLVLTTGELFF	TGTGCCAGCAGCTTAGGGGGACTAGTCTTGACGACCGGGGAGCTGTTTTTT
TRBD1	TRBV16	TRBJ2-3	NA	CASSQPGGQGLDTDTQYF	TGTGCCAGCAGCCAACCGGGGGGACAGGGACTGGACACAGATACGCAGTATTTT
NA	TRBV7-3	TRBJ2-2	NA	CASSPAGLNTGELFF	TGTGCCAGCAGCCCAGCGGGCTTGAACACCGGGGAGCTGTTTTTT
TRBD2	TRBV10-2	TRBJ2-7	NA	CASKTSGGSEQYF	TGCGCCAGCAAGACTAGCGGTGGGTCCGAGCAGTACTTC
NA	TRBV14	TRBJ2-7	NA	CASSPPPGDEQYF	TGTGCCAGCAGCCCTCCCCCCGGGGACGAGCAGTACTTC
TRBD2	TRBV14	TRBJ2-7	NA	CASSQDFRTSGGTRAYEQYF	TGTGCCAGCAGCCAAGATTTTCGGACTAGCGGGGGGACACGAGCATACGAGCAGTACTTC
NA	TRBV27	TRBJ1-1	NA	CASSFGQNTEAFF	TGTGCCAGCAGTTTTGGCCAGAACACTGAAGCTTTCTTT
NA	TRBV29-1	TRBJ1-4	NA	CSVTINEKLFF	TGCAGCGTAACTATTAATGAAAAACTGTTTTTT
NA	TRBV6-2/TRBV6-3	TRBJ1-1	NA	CASSGRGRVNTEAFF	TGTGCCAGCAGTGGCCGAGGGCGGGTGAACACTGAAGCTTTCTTT
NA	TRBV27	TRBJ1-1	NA	CASSSSGRGNTEAFF	TGTGCCAGCAGTTCATCGGGCAGGGGGAACACTGAAGCTTTCTTT
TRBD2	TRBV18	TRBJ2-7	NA	CASSLNGRFYEQYF	TGTGCCAGCTCTCTCAACGGGAGGTTCTACGAGCAGTACTTC